This TCR beta chain was obtained from a study of T cells in Graves' hyperthyroidism and ophthalmopathy. Turning to the study itself: Peripheral blood was obtained at initial diagnosis, preceding any treatment.

This clonotype was detected many times. Hyperthyroidism patients were newly diagnosed, had disease duration under 2 months, and were aged 18 to 65 years. Between the trimmed V and J ends, which lost 2 bases and 6 bases, there was a span of 10 bases. Germline CDR1 reads SGHTA; CDR2 reads FQGNSA. This CDR3 comprises 14 residues. What was amplified from RNA transcripts were TCR beta CDR3 regions. HTBI primers were used for first-round RT-PCR of the TCR CDR3. MiXCR, run by TCRdb on the multiplex PCR reads, gives a single entry per CDR3 protein. Of approximately 480,000 distinct CDR3 sequences in the sample, around 20% were seen once.

This TCR was sampled from a man aged 18 to 30 with Graves' hyperthyroidism. The rearrangement uses TRBV7-2 and TRBJ2-2; possibly TRBD2 for D (5 bases). Sequenced sample: blood. CDR3 sequence (DNA): TGTGCCAGCAGCTTACTCGCTAGCCCCGGGGAGCTGTTTTTT. Amino acid sequence: CASSLLASPGELFF.